This T cell receptor beta chain was recorded in a study of control samples from healthy donors and cancer patients. This table comes from immunoSEQ multiplex PCR, and its TCRdb copy is limited to in-frame clones, with some not included. The sample lists hundreds of thousands of clones; 75% to 95% were seen once. The sequencing input was PBMCs. This receptor was identified in a man aged 35-49 years with head and neck cancer.

The CDR3 region is CASSQLNLGNNEQFF. DNA of the CDR3: TGTGCCAGCAGCCAATTGAACCTAGGGAACAATGAGCAGTTCTTC. V usage is TRBV3-1 (or the pseudogene TRBV3-2) and J usage is TRBJ2-1; D is unresolved. The V end was cut by 2 bases, the J end by 5 bases, with 13 bases between. The CDR3 is 15 residues long. CDR1 is LGHDT and CDR2 is YNNKEL in the germline V gene (reference sequence).